This is a list of T cell receptor beta chains from one sample in a study of control samples from healthy donors and cancer patients. Clones were sequenced by immunoSEQ multiplex PCR, and TCRdb holds only the in-frame ones, with some missing. This sample has approximately 170,000 clones, with nearly 90% found just once. The specimen was blood. The receptors originated from a woman aged 45-59 years in good health. CDR3s include the opening cysteine and the closing phenylalanine or tryptophan.

TRBV4-3	TRBJ1-4	CASSQDLQGGNEKLFF
TRBV19	TRBJ2-5	CASSMGTVVGETQYF
TRBV13	TRBJ1-6	CASTFYGAANSPLHF
TRBV6-5	TRBJ2-3	CASSYLGTQYF
TRBV7-9	TRBJ1-2	CASSLGLRVLDNYGYTF
TRBV5-5	TRBJ1-5	CASSLGPDNQPQHF
TRBV28	TRBJ1-1	CASSSPQGHTEAFF
TRBV28	TRBJ2-3	CASSTTGQGRDTQYF
TRBV2	TRBJ2-2	CASSEGALATGELFF
TRBV28	TRBJ1-5	CASSTSQGSNQPQHF
TRBV12-3/TRBV12-4	TRBJ2-3	CASSPIEDTQYF
TRBV3-1/TRBV3-2	TRBJ2-5	CASSRETQYF
TRBV28	TRBJ1-2	CASSPGSFYGYTF
TRBV10-3	TRBJ1-3	CAISVGQGKPNTIYF
TRBV6-5	TRBJ1-2	CASSYSRDMSYGYTF
TRBV15	TRBJ1-1	CATSRDKAGVRAFF
TRBV29-1	TRBJ1-1	CSVGEGMNTEAFF
TRBV5-1	TRBJ1-2	CASSGSSTANYGYTF
TRBV5-8	TRBJ1-1	CASSLEPRANTEAFF
TRBV7-9	TRBJ1-5	CASSLGQGRNQPQHF
TRBV6-5	TRBJ1-6	CASSYGGRSSPLHF
TRBV7-2	TRBJ2-1	CASSLTGTSGGEQFF
TRBV7-2	TRBJ2-7	CASSSRDRVREQYF
TRBV9	TRBJ1-1	CASSVAEWGTEAFF
TRBV27	TRBJ1-3	CASSSSNSGNTIYF
TRBV5-6	TRBJ1-6	CASSTVGSNSPLHF
TRBV28	TRBJ1-2	CASSGQGPLRGYTF
TRBV3-1/TRBV3-2	TRBJ1-2	CASSLLGQRSYGYTF
TRBV6-5	TRBJ1-2	CAVRRTGVYGYTF
TRBV7-9	TRBJ1-1	CASSTDRLNTEAFF
TRBV5-4	TRBJ1-2	CASSPGQGSGYTF
TRBV4-3	TRBJ1-2	CASSQDGFGCTF
TRBV4-2	TRBJ2-5	CASSQDILETQYF
TRBV27	TRBJ1-6	CASSRGLGGNSPLHF
TRBV15	TRBJ2-1	CATSRGLAGGRSYNEQFF
TRBV7-2	TRBJ2-2	CASTPSRVPGELFF
TRBV5-6	TRBJ2-3	CASILAPSSTDTQYF
TRBV10-3	TRBJ2-2	CAITGQFANTGELFF
TRBV18	TRBJ2-6	CASSTPLGRPLGANVLTF
TRBV7-8	TRBJ1-2	CASSPRVNYGYTF
TRBV10-2	TRBJ1-2	CASSLDRSNYGYTF
TRBV6-6	TRBJ1-3	CASSYTREGNTIYF
TRBV10-3	TRBJ1-6	CAISEKSSYNSPLHF
TRBV28	TRBJ2-1	CASSGGHEQFF
TRBV13	TRBJ2-3	CASSLEGGGTDTQYF
TRBV6-8	TRBJ1-1	CASSYGRGSNTEAFF
TRBV19	TRBJ1-6	CASSQVTGLHSPLHF
TRBV10-3	TRBJ2-3	CAIRPTSLVPDTQYF
TRBV6-4	TRBJ1-6	CASTGQPNSPLHF
TRBV11-3	TRBJ2-6	CASSLDTVVRSGANVLTF
TRBV7-7	TRBJ1-2	CALWGRGYLSGYTF
TRBV9	TRBJ2-4	CASSPRGADIQYF
TRBV14	TRBJ2-1	CASSQDFGRGYEQFF
TRBV7-3	TRBJ2-7	CASSLGLTSSYEQYF
TRBV29-1	TRBJ1-5	CSVATGTGSQPQHF
TRBV7-2	TRBJ1-5	CASSITGTPSNQPQHF
TRBV24-1	TRBJ2-1	CATSDRERENGNEQFF